This T cell receptor beta chain was recorded in a study of blood T cell repertoires in COVID-19. For the study at large: Samples representing acute and convalescent COVID-19 were sourced from the United States, Italy and Spain. Sample material is recorded as cDNA or gDNA derived from T cells, B-cell-depleted T cells, or PBMCs.

As handled by the study authors: Amplified reference gene primers provided the basis for estimating nucleated cell counts. Measured with immunoSEQ multiplex PCR; TCRdb has only the in-frame clones, and not every one. D and trimming come from the DNA, and the V and J calls and clone size come from that table. The repertoire holds about 200,000 clones, with roughly 90% as singletons. Germline CDR1 reads MNHEY; CDR2 reads SVGEGT. The CDR3 contains 15 residues. V lost 4 bases and J lost 0, with 9 bases in between. The clonotype originates from a man aged 18 to 29 with active or convalescent COVID-19. This chain connects TRBV6-2 or TRBV6-3 to TRBJ2-2, with D unresolved. Specimen: peripheral blood. The CDR3 is CASSLFVSNTGELFF. The DNA for the CDR3 is TGTGCCAGCAGTTTATTCGTGTCGAACACCGGGGAGCTGTTTTTT.